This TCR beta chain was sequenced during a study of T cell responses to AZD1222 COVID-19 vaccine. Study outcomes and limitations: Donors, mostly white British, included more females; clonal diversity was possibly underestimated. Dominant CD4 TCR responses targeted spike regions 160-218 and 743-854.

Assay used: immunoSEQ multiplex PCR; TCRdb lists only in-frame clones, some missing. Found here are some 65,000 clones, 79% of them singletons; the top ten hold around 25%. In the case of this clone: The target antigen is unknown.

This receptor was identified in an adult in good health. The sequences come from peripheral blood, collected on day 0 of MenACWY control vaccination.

The CDR3 loop reads CASSFEGGEQFF. The CDR3 coding sequence is TGTGCCAGCAGTTTCGAGGGAGGTGAGCAGTTCTTC. This chain links TRBV12-3 or TRBV12-4 with TRBJ2-1, with D possibly matching TRBD2 (6 bases). The CDR3 contains 12 residues. V lost 3 bases to trimming and J lost 9 bases, with 9 bases between them.